The 32 T cell receptor beta chains below all came from one sample that was sequenced in a study of blood T cell repertoires in COVID-19. Sequencing used immunoSEQ multiplex PCR; TCRdb keeps in-frame clones, though not all of them. This sample has 150,000 or so clones, with approximately 82% found just once. The specimen sequenced was PBMCs or T cells enriched from blood (not recorded which). The source of these receptors is a woman between 45 and 60 years old in a cohort exposed to, infected with or recovered from COVID-19 (not recorded which).

The CDR3 nucleotides read TGTGCCAGCAGTGGATACAAAGTCCAAGAGACCCAGTACTTC. Its protein is CASSGYKVQETQYF. The chain uses TRBV2 and TRBJ2-5, with D unclear. This CDR3 is 14 amino acids long. The V gene's germline CDR1 is SNHLY and CDR2 FYNNEI. V lost 4 bases and J lost 1, with 10 bases in between.

This sequence joins TRBV18 and TRBJ1-1; D may be TRBD1 (6 bases). V was shortened by 3 bases and J by 4 bases, with 9 bases between the two germline ends. The CDR3 consists of 13 residues. Germline V gene lookup returns CDR1 KGHSH and CDR2 LQKENI. CDR3 region: CASSPDSGTEAFF. The CDR3, as DNA: TGTGCCAGCTCACCGGACAGTGGCACTGAAGCTTTCTTT.

This chain uses TRBV19 with TRBJ1-5, with D unresolved. CDR3 length equals 15 residues. Trimming took off 6 bases at V and 3 bases at J, with 15 bases between the two ends. CDR1 is LNHDA, CDR2 SQIVND, per germline (reference sequence). CDR3 sequence (DNA): TGTGCCAGTAGCCCACTCCACGACATCAATCAGCCCCAGCATTTT. It is translated as CASSPLHDINQPQHF.

The chain has TRBV3-1 (or the pseudogene TRBV3-2) and TRBJ1-6; D not certain. Per germline, CDR1 LGHDT and CDR2 YNNKEL (reference sequence). CDR3 size: 13 residues. V lost 4 bases and J lost 8, with 9 bases in between. The CDR3 region is CASSRDMDSPLHF. For the CDR3, the DNA is TGTGCCAGCAGCCGTGACATGGATTCACCCCTCCACTTT.

J is TRBJ1-4 and V is TRBV9; D gene ambiguous. This CDR3 is 16 amino acids long. V lost 0 bases and J 7 bases, leaving 16 bases between the germline ends. CDR1 is SGDLS and CDR2 is YYNGEE in the germline V gene. CDR3: CASSVGVALEGEKLFF. The CDR3 DNA is TGTGCCAGCAGCGTAGGGGTGGCGCTTGAGGGTGAAAAACTGTTTTTT.

The rearrangement links TRBV9 to TRBJ2-7, with D tentatively TRBD2 (6 bases). CDR1 and CDR2 (germline): SGDLS, YYNGEE. V was shortened by 0 bases and J by 1 base, with 14 bases between the two germline ends. The CDR3 sequence is 16 residues long. The CDR3 coding sequence is TGTGCCAGCAGCGTAGCCGACCTGGGGGGATCCTACGAGCAGTACTTC. It is translated as CASSVADLGGSYEQYF.

This chain links TRBV5-4 with TRBJ2-6, with D tentatively TRBD1 (6 bases). The ends were cut back, 4 bases at V and 0 bases at J, with 8 bases in the middle. Germline CDR1 and CDR2: SGHNT and YYREEE (reference sequence). The CDR3 is made up of 15 amino acids. The CDR3 bases are TGTGCCAGCAGCGTACAGGGCTCTGGGGCCAACGTCCTGACTTTC. Protein sequence: CASSVQGSGANVLTF.

A single count supports this clone. V gene TRBV5-1 combines with J gene TRBJ2-5; TRBD2 might be the D (6 bases). Trimming removed 0 bases from V and 2 bases from J, with 14 bases in between. The germline gives CDR1 SGHRS, CDR2 YFSETQ. The CDR3 spans 16 residues. CDR3 sequence (DNA): TGCGCCAGCAGCTTGGCTCCGGGGCGGGGTCAAGAGACCCAGTACTTC. Amino acids: CASSLAPGRGQETQYF.

About this clone: In the same sample, other DNA sequences code for this CDR3. The gene calls are TRBV24-1 and TRBJ1-1; 8 bases map to TRBD1. The CDR3 length is 14 residues. The germline V gene has CDR1 KGHDR and CDR2 SFDVKD. Unmatched junction bases numbered 4, after V lost 7 bases and J lost 1 base. CDR3 amino acids: CATRGTGPNTEAFF. The CDR3 coding sequence is TGTGCCACCAGAGGGACAGGACCGAACACTGAAGCTTTCTTT.

This chain joins TRBV4-3 and TRBJ2-1; D is ambiguous. The V end was cut by 0 bases, the J end by 9 bases, with 6 bases between. Germline assignment: CDR1 LGHNA and CDR2 YSLEER. This CDR3 is 12 amino acids long. The DNA of the CDR3 is TGCGCCAGCAGCCAAGATTTGAGTGAGCAGTTCTTC. This codes for CASSQDLSEQFF.

The table lists this clone with a count of one. The chain carries TRBV19 and TRBJ1-5; D perhaps matches TRBD1 (6 bases). The CDR3 spans 15 residues. Per the germline V gene, CDR1 is LNHDA and CDR2 is SQIVND (reference sequence). The germline V and J ends were trimmed by 6 bases and 2 bases, with 14 bases remaining between them. The CDR3 DNA reads as TGTGCCAGTAGCAGGGGCATGGGGGGCAATCAGCCCCAGCATTTT. Translating gives CASSRGMGGNQPQHF. The whole variable domain, remainder taken from reference TRBV19 and TRBJ1-5, is DGGITQSPKYLFRKEGQNVTLSCEQNLNHDAMYWYRQDPGQGLRLIYYSQIVNDFQKGDIAEGYSVSREKKESFPLTVTSAQKNPTAFYLCASSRGMGGNQPQHFGDGTRLSIL.

This clone was observed a single time. The gene calls are TRBV9 and TRBJ2-7; 7 bases line up with TRBD1. V gave up 1 base and J gave up 0 bases; unmatched junction bases: 4. The CDR3 has 15 amino acids. Germline CDR1 is SGDLS and CDR2 is YYNGEE. CDR3: CASSVTGDGSYEQYF. In DNA, the CDR3 is TGTGCCAGCAGCGTAACAGGGGATGGCTCCTACGAGCAGTACTTC.

CDR3 bases: TGTGCCAGCAGCTTGGGGCGGGGCCCACAAGAGACCCAGTACTTC. Its translation: CASSLGRGPQETQYF. This rearrangement joins TRBV7-6 to TRBJ2-5, with D perhaps TRBD2 (6 bases). CDR3 size: 15 residues. Germline values: CDR1 SGHVS, CDR2 FNYEAQ. V shed 3 bases and J shed 2 bases, with 13 bases lying between them.

The V call is TRBV7-2, the J call TRBJ1-3; the D is unclear. The CDR3 is 16 amino acids. CDR1 and CDR2 from the germline V gene are SGHTA and FQGNSA. Trimming stripped 0 bases from V and 4 bases from J, with 13 bases between. This chain's CDR3 is CASSLARGIIGNTIYF. The CDR3 DNA reads TGTGCCAGCAGCTTAGCCCGAGGGATTATCGGAAACACCATATATTTT. The entire variable domain, with the rest obtained from reference TRBV7-2 and TRBJ1-3, is as follows: GAGVSQSPSNKVTEKGKDVELRCDPISGHTALYWYRQSLGQGLEFLIYFQGNSAPDKSGLPSDRFSAERTGGSVSTLTIQRTQQEDSAVYLCASSLARGIIGNTIYFGEGSWLTVV.

The chain recombines TRBV19 with TRBJ2-7; D is perhaps TRBD1 (5 bases). Between the trimmed V and J ends, which lost 4 bases and 0 bases, there was a span of 10 bases. The CDR3 is 14 residues long. Germline V gene data show CDR1 as LNHDA and CDR2 as SQIVND (reference sequence). The CDR3 sequence is CASSNVDSSYEQYF. CDR3 coding DNA: TGTGCCAGTAGTAATGTCGACAGCTCCTACGAGCAGTACTTC.

The rearrangement links TRBV5-6 to TRBJ1-2; D unresolved. The V gene lost 4 bases and the J gene lost 3 bases, with 10 bases spanning the gap. From germline, CDR1 is SGHDT and CDR2 YYEEEE. CDR3 length: 13 amino acids. The CDR3 protein is CASSLPADYGYTF. The DNA for the CDR3 is TGTGCCAGCAGCCTACCAGCGGACTATGGCTACACCTTC.

The rearrangement uses TRBV9 and TRBJ2-7; 7 nucleotides line up with TRBD2. The CDR3 has 16 amino acids. CDR1 is SGDLS, CDR2 YYNGEE, per germline. The ends lost 4 bases at V and 0 bases at J; junction bases unmatched: 10. The CDR3 protein is CASSSFLGGSSYEQYF. CDR3 DNA sequence: TGTGCCAGCAGCTCTTTTTTGGGAGGGAGCTCCTACGAGCAGTACTTC.

This chain connects TRBV15 to TRBJ2-3, with 7 bases that match TRBD2. V lost 3 bases, J lost 2 bases, and 11 bases stayed unmatched. The CDR3 is 17 amino acids. Germline V gene lookup returns CDR1 LNHNV and CDR2 YYDKDF (reference sequence). The CDR3 region has the DNA TGTGCCACCAGCAGGGACCGACTAGCCGGTATCACAGATACGCAGTATTTT. Translating it yields CATSRDRLAGITDTQYF.

This chain links TRBV6-6 with TRBJ2-5; D unclear. The V and J ends lost 4 bases and 2 bases respectively, with 2 bases between them. The length of the CDR3 is 11 residues. The germline gives CDR1 MNHNY, CDR2 SVGAGI (reference sequence). The CDR3 sequence is CASSSQETQYF. Here the CDR3 DNA reads TGTGCCAGCAGTTCGCAAGAGACCCAGTACTTC.

This chain connects TRBV10-1 to TRBJ2-1; 10 bases are shared with TRBD2. The V gene's germline CDR1 is WNHNN and CDR2 SYGVQD (reference sequence). Unmatched junction bases numbered 4, after V lost 3 bases and J lost 2 bases. The CDR3 extends over 16 amino acids. CDR3 sequence: CASSDHGLAAYNEQFF. The CDR3 DNA reads as TGCGCCAGCAGTGATCATGGACTAGCGGCCTACAATGAGCAGTTCTTC.

CDR3 residues: CASSRVRGILAKNIQYF. The CDR3 DNA reads as TGTGCCAGCAGCAGGGTCCGAGGCATTCTAGCCAAAAACATTCAGTACTTC. J is TRBJ2-4 and V is TRBV21-1; the table's D call TRBD2 went unverified against the DNA. TRBV21-1 is noted as a pseudogene. The CDR3 runs 17 residues.

V usage is TRBV13 and J usage is TRBJ2-3; TRBD1 matches 7 bases. V lost 3 bases to trimming and J lost 6 bases; unmatched junction nucleotides: 12. This CDR3 contains 16 residues. The V gene's germline CDR1 is PRHDT and CDR2 FYEKMQ (reference sequence). The CDR3 nucleotides are TGTGCCAGCAGCTTTTCTGGGGTCAGGGGGACGGATACGCAGTATTTT. This gives the protein CASSFSGVRGTDTQYF.

The rearrangement joins TRBV5-1 to TRBJ1-4; D uncertain. V was clipped by 2 bases and J by 0 bases, with 17 bases between them. CDR3 length equals 18 residues. CDR1 and CDR2 (germline): SGHRS, YFSETQ. In nucleotides, the CDR3 is TGCGCCAGCAGCTTTAGACCTATCGGAGTAGCAACTAATGAAAAACTGTTTTTT. Its protein product is CASSFRPIGVATNEKLFF.

The J gene is TRBJ2-1, the V gene TRBV18; 8 bases align to TRBD2. The CDR3 runs 15 residues. The germline V gene encodes CDR1 KGHSH and CDR2 LQKENI. Trimming removed 3 bases from V and 5 bases from J; junction bases left unmatched: 6. This CDR3 is CASSPSAGVHNEQFF. CDR3 nucleotides: TGTGCCAGCTCACCGTCAGCGGGAGTCCACAATGAGCAGTTCTTC.

This clone occurred a few times. V is TRBV3-1 (or the pseudogene TRBV3-2) and J is TRBJ2-5; D call uncertain. Germline lookup yields CDR1 LGHDT and CDR2 YNNKEL (reference sequence). The V gene lost 3 bases and the J gene lost 2 bases, with 7 bases spanning the gap. CDR3 length: 13 amino acids. In DNA, the CDR3 is TGTGCCAGCAGCCAGGAGTTTCAAGAGACCCAGTACTTC. It codes for CASSQEFQETQYF.

V gene TRBV4-1 combines with J gene TRBJ1-1, with TRBD1 as a possible D gene (5 bases). Germline CDR1 and CDR2: MGHRA and YSYEKL. The germline V and J ends were trimmed by 0 bases and 7 bases, with 12 bases remaining between them. CDR3 length: 14 amino acids. The CDR3 loop reads CASSQDGGFGEAFF. Here the CDR3 DNA reads TGCGCCAGCAGCCAAGATGGGGGGTTCGGTGAAGCTTTCTTT.

This clone occurred once. The V call is TRBV19, the J call TRBJ1-4, with a weak D call TRBD1 (6 bases). V gave up 2 bases and J gave up 5 bases, with 15 bases separating them. Germline V gene sequence: CDR1 LNHDA, CDR2 SQIVND (reference sequence). CDR3 length: 16 residues. This CDR3 reads CASSIPVGGENEKLFF. CDR3 nucleotides: TGTGCCAGTAGTATACCGGTAGGGGGTGAAAATGAAAAACTGTTTTTT. The full variable domain, with the rest looked up from reference TRBV19 and TRBJ1-4, is DGGITQSPKYLFRKEGQNVTLSCEQNLNHDAMYWYRQDPGQGLRLIYYSQIVNDFQKGDIAEGYSVSREKKESFPLTVTSAQKNPTAFYLCASSIPVGGENEKLFFGSGTQLSVL.

This clone was counted between two and nine times. The V and J genes are TRBV19 and TRBJ1-2; TRBD1 is a possible D gene (5 bases). This CDR3 has 12 amino acids. V shed 6 bases and J shed 3 bases, with 8 bases lying between them. Germline loops: CDR1 LNHDA, CDR2 SQIVND (reference sequence). The DNA for the CDR3 is TGTGCCAGTAGCAGGGAGGACTATGGCTACACCTTC. Translation gives CASSREDYGYTF.

J is TRBJ2-4 and V is TRBV28; 7 bases match TRBD1. The germline V gene has CDR1 MDHEN and CDR2 SYDVKM. J gave up 0 bases and V 5 bases, and 4 bases lay outside the gene matches. The CDR3 spans 15 residues. CDR3 DNA: TGTGCCAGCAGTCAGACAGGGATAGCCAAAAACATTCAGTACTTC. This encodes CASSQTGIAKNIQYF.

V and J are TRBV9 and TRBJ2-2; 9 nucleotides match TRBD2. CDR1 and CDR2 from the germline V gene are SGDLS and YYNGEE. There are 17 residues in the CDR3. V was clipped by 0 bases and J by 5 bases; unmatched bases: 8. CDR3 nucleotides: TGTGCCAGCAGCGTAGTTGGCGGGAGGGTAGGGACCGGGGAGCTGTTTTTT. It specifies CASSVVGGRVGTGELFF.

The J gene is TRBJ1-5, the V gene TRBV30; perhaps TRBD1 as D (5 bases). V was trimmed by 1 base and J by 3 bases, leaving 7 bases between them. CDR1 and CDR2 (germline): GTSNPN, SVGIG (reference sequence). The CDR3 spans 13 residues. The CDR3 bases are TGTGCCTGGAGTGCAGGGTTCAATCAGCCCCAGCATTTT. Encoded protein: CAWSAGFNQPQHF. The full variable domain, its missing parts supplied by reference TRBV30 and TRBJ1-5, is SQTIHQWPATLVQPVGSPLSLECTVEGTSNPNLYWYRQAAGRGLQLLFYSVGIGQISSEVPQNLSASRPQDRQFILSSKKLLLSDSGFYLCAWSAGFNQPQHFGDGTRLSIL.

This chain connects TRBV10-3 to TRBJ2-1; 8 bases line up with TRBD2. Trimming took 3 bases from V and 6 from J; bases not matched to a gene: 10. This CDR3 is 16 amino acids long. The germline CDR1 and CDR2 sequences are ENHRY and SYGVKD. The CDR3 DNA is TGTGCCATCAGTGACGGTCTGCGGGGGGTAGGCAATGAGCAGTTCTTC. Translating gives CAISDGLRGVGNEQFF.